These 20 T cell receptor beta chains share one sample of origin, sequenced in a study of OX40 agonist ivuxolimab in advanced cancers. Sequenced by immunoSEQ multiplex PCR; TCRdb stores in-frame clones only, minus some. The sample carries 85,000 to 130,000 clones, about nine tenths recorded once. The sample consisted of CD4+ or CD8+ T cells sorted from blood, taken in a trial of the OX40 agonist ivuxolimab. These receptors came from an adult with an advanced solid tumor such as melanoma, head and neck, liver or kidney cancer.

This sequence joins TRBV7-8 and TRBJ2-5, with 13 bases aligning to TRBD2. The CDR3 extends over 14 amino acids. V lost 7 bases and J lost 4; bases outside the gene matches: 3. Germline lookup yields CDR1 SGHVS and CDR2 FQNEAQ. The chain's CDR3 is CASTRTSGGETQYF. The CDR3, as DNA: TGTGCCAGCACCCGGACTAGCGGGGGAGAGACCCAGTACTTC.

The J gene is TRBJ2-2, the V gene TRBV5-1, with a tentative D call TRBD2 (6 bases). The germline gives CDR1 SGHRS, CDR2 YFSETQ. V dropped 4 bases and J dropped 2 bases, with 15 bases sitting between them. CDR3 length: 16 amino acids. The CDR3 DNA reads TGCGCCAGCAGCCCCATCCGGGCGGGAAACACCGGGGAGCTGTTTTTT. Protein: CASSPIRAGNTGELFF.

The rearrangement links TRBV19 to TRBJ2-7; no reliable D call. Germline lookup yields CDR1 LNHDA and CDR2 SQIVND (reference sequence). Between the trimmed V and J ends, which lost 4 bases and 3 bases, there was a span of 10 bases. This CDR3 has 13 amino acids. CDR3 region: CASSTGPHYEQYF. The DNA for the CDR3 is TGTGCCAGTAGTACCGGTCCTCACTACGAGCAGTACTTC.

The chain couples TRBV28 to TRBJ1-6; D gene unclear. With 8 bases removed from V and 0 bases from J, the gap between germline ends came to 14 bases. CDR1 and CDR2 (germline): MDHEN, SYDVKM. The CDR3 runs to 16 residues. CDR3 sequence reads: CASRGTESSYNSPLHF. DNA for the CDR3: TGTGCCAGCCGTGGCACGGAGAGCTCCTATAATTCACCCCTCCACTTT.

The chain combines TRBV6-4 with TRBJ2-3; D uncertain. The V end was cut by 9 bases, the J end by 8 bases, with 18 bases between. This CDR3 has 13 amino acids. Per germline, CDR1 MRHNA and CDR2 SNTAGT. The CDR3 loop is CARVVVGWGTQYF. CDR3 DNA sequence: TGTGCCAGGGTAGTAGTGGGCTGGGGTACGCAGTATTTT.

Remarks on this clone: One end of the junction is discordant with germline, which a read error may explain. This chain links TRBV7-7 with TRBJ2-5; 15 bases are a match to TRBD2. Germline CDR1 reads SSHAT; CDR2 reads FNYEAQ (reference sequence). CDR3 length: 16 residues. The CDR3 protein is CASSPGLAGGVETQYF. CDR3 nucleotides: TGTGCTAGCAGCCCGGGACTAGCGGGGGGTGTGGAGACCCAGTACTTC. Supplemented by reference TRBV7-7 and TRBJ2-5, the full variable domain reads GAGVSQSPRYKVTKRGQDVTLRCDPISSHATLYWYQQALGQGPEFLTYFNYEAQPDKSGLPSDRFSAERPEGSISTLTIQRTEQRDSAMYRCASSPGLAGGVETQYFGPGTRLLVL.

In regard to this clone: Other DNA sequences of this sample code for an identical CDR3. The chain has TRBV27 and TRBJ1-3, with D tentatively TRBD1 (6 bases). There are 15 residues in the CDR3. The ends were cut back, 6 bases at V and 4 bases at J, with 16 bases in the middle. Germline V lookup: CDR1 MNHEY, CDR2 SMNVEV (reference sequence). The CDR3 DNA follows: TGTGCCAGCAGGAGCGCAGGGGTCGAAGGAAACACCATATATTTT. Translated, it gives CASRSAGVEGNTIYF.

There are a few counts of this clone. The V gene is TRBV28, the J gene TRBJ1-2; perhaps TRBD1 as D (6 bases). The V gene lost 4 bases and the J gene lost 5 bases, with 11 bases spanning the gap. The CDR3 contains 13 residues. CDR1 and CDR2 (germline): MDHEN, SYDVKM. CDR3 bases: TGTGCCAGCAGTTCCTTCCAGGGGTATGGCTACACCTTC. This sequence encodes CASSSFQGYGYTF.

V is TRBV10-3 and J is TRBJ2-5; D remains unclear. Per germline, CDR1 ENHRY and CDR2 SYGVKD. This CDR3 comprises 15 residues. Trimming took 2 bases from V and 3 from J, leaving 13 bases between them. The CDR3 protein is CAISENSFLKETQYF. The CDR3 DNA follows: TGTGCCATCAGTGAGAACAGCTTCCTGAAAGAGACCCAGTACTTC.

The chain joins TRBV25-1 to TRBJ2-3; D remains ambiguous. The CDR3 consists of 14 residues. Germline V lookup: CDR1 MGHDK, CDR2 SYGVNS. Trimming removed 3 bases at V and 3 bases at J, with 10 bases between. This chain's CDR3 is CASSEPALTDTQYF. DNA for the CDR3: TGTGCCAGCAGTGAGCCGGCACTGACAGATACGCAGTATTTT.

The V call is TRBV19, the J call TRBJ1-5; 12 positions agree with TRBD1. After removal of 9 bases from V and 6 bases from J, the junction contained 6 bases not matched to a gene. CDR1 LNHDA and CDR2 SQIVND come from the germline V gene (reference sequence). The CDR3 runs to 14 residues. DNA for the CDR3: TGTGCCAGCTCCGGGACAGGGGGCTTTCAGCCCCAGCATTTT. Protein product: CASSGTGGFQPQHF.

Regarding this clone: The junction and the germline gene differ at one end; a read error may be behind it. The V gene is TRBV6-5, the J gene TRBJ2-7; 7 nucleotides match TRBD1. Germline CDR1 reads MNHEY; CDR2 reads SVGAGI. The CDR3 is 12 amino acids. The CDR3 region is CAISGDSYEQYF. DNA for the CDR3: TGTGCCATCAGTGGGGACAGTTACGAGCAGTACTTC.

The chain recombines TRBV6-4 with TRBJ1-1; D call uncertain. CDR1 is MRHNA, CDR2 SNTAGT, per germline. The V and J ends lost 8 bases and 2 bases respectively, with 12 bases between them. The CDR3 contains 13 residues. The DNA of the CDR3 is TGTGCCAGCCGCGACGGGGTAAACACTGAAGCTTTCTTT. Its protein product is CASRDGVNTEAFF.

V usage is TRBV13 and J usage is TRBJ2-2; 7 bases are a match to TRBD1. This CDR3 spans 15 amino acids. The V gene's germline CDR1 is PRHDT and CDR2 FYEKMQ (reference sequence). V lost 6 bases to trimming and J lost 6 bases; unmatched junction nucleotides: 10. The CDR3 bases are TGTGCCAGCAGTTCGAACAGGGGTTTAGCCGGGGAGCTGTTTTTT. This translates into CASSSNRGLAGELFF.

The V and J genes are TRBV28 and TRBJ1-2; D remains unclear. Trimming cost V 4 bases and J 5 bases, with 14 bases left between them. Per the germline V gene, CDR1 is MDHEN and CDR2 is SYDVKM. This CDR3 has 14 amino acids. CDR3 bases: TGTGCCAGCAGTTACGAACCAGTGGATTATGGCTACACCTTC. It translates to CASSYEPVDYGYTF.

The CDR3 reads CASSSLGQGAWNSPLHF. The CDR3 nucleotides read TGTGCCAGCAGTTCCCTAGGACAGGGGGCCTGGAATTCACCCCTCCACTTT. The chain joins TRBV28 to TRBJ1-6; 11 bases align to TRBD1. The CDR3 has 17 amino acids. Unmatched junction bases numbered 9, after V lost 4 bases and J lost 7 bases. CDR1 and CDR2 (germline): MDHEN, SYDVKM.

J is TRBJ1-2 and V is TRBV9, with D possibly matching TRBD1 (5 bases). CDR3 size: 14 residues. V was cut by 4 bases and J by 4 bases, with 14 bases left in between. Germline loops: CDR1 SGDLS, CDR2 YYNGEE. The CDR3: CASSPGGYGYGYTF. CDR3 sequence (DNA): TGTGCCAGCAGCCCCGGGGGTTATGGCTATGGCTACACCTTC.

V usage is TRBV5-6 and J usage is TRBJ2-1; 8 positions match TRBD1. V lost 7 bases to trimming and J lost 5 bases; unmatched junction nucleotides: 11. Germline loops: CDR1 SGHDT, CDR2 YYEEEE. The CDR3 runs 15 residues. The CDR3 loop is CASLSGQGANNEQFF. CDR3 DNA: TGTGCCAGCCTGTCCGGGCAGGGGGCCAACAATGAGCAGTTCTTC.

This sequence joins TRBV28 and TRBJ1-1; TRBD1 aligns across 11 bases. This CDR3 has 13 amino acids. Germline V CDR1 and CDR2: MDHEN, SYDVKM. The junction had 6 bases not matched to a gene; V was cut back by 4 bases and J by 11 bases. The CDR3 coding sequence is TGTGCCAGCAGTTCCGGACAGGGGGCGGGCGCTTTCTTT. This gives the protein CASSSGQGAGAFF.

The chain carries TRBV20-1 and TRBJ2-7, with D unresolved. The CDR3 totals 11 residues. V lost 5 bases and J lost 3, with 8 bases in between. CDR1 is DFQATT and CDR2 is SNEGSKA in the germline V gene (reference sequence). The CDR3: CSAPENYEQYF. The CDR3 nucleotides read TGCAGTGCTCCAGAAAACTACGAGCAGTACTTC.